Listed below are T cell receptor beta chains from one sample, sequenced in a study of T cell changes during pregnancy in multiple sclerosis. Assay used: immunoSEQ multiplex PCR; TCRdb lists only in-frame clones, some missing. The sample lists approximately 90,000 clones, 85% to 95% occurring once. This sample comprised peripheral blood, obtained after pregnancy. Receptors originate from a female donor with multiple sclerosis, enrolled in a pregnancy study. The CDR3 runs from the conserved cysteine through the conserved F or W. Fields, in order: J gene, clone size, V gene, CDR3 protein. The listing skips clone size in some rows; elsewhere it reads once, few, many or a size class.

TRBJ2-7 | . | TRBV11-1 | CASSSTGGSSKYEQYF
TRBJ2-2 | . | TRBV29-1 | CSVDRSANTGELFF
TRBJ2-1 | . | TRBV19 | CASTPGQGHNEQFF
TRBJ1-2 | . | TRBV6-1 | CASSYTGQTNYGYTF
TRBJ1-2 | few | TRBV5-1 | CASRFGESYGYTF
TRBJ2-5 | . | TRBV6-5 | CASSPGTGGWETQYF
TRBJ1-5 | . | TRBV6-5 | CASSLGGHGNQPQHF
TRBJ2-7 | . | TRBV30 | CAWSPPHRAEQYF
TRBJ2-5 | . | TRBV5-6 | CASNRAYGGGETQYF
TRBJ2-7 | . | TRBV7-3 | CASSLEGDPSEQYF
TRBJ1-5 | . | TRBV30 | CAWGQTRNQPQHF
TRBJ2-1 | . | TRBV5-1 | CASSLGAYEQFF
TRBJ2-7 | . | TRBV9 | CASSADRFPYEQYF
TRBJ1-2 | . | TRBV19 | CASSETGTGGDYGYTF
TRBJ2-7 | . | TRBV5-1 | CASSLIGDSYEQYF
TRBJ1-1 | . | TRBV7-3 | CASSLSGQGTEAFF
TRBJ1-2 | . | TRBV29-1 | CSVMRGARVYGYTF
TRBJ2-1 | . | TRBV18 | CASSPQLLAGGVYEQFF
TRBJ2-1 | . | TRBV30 | CAWSELASSSYNEQFF
TRBJ1-4 | . | TRBV6-5 | CATSYRATNEKLFF
TRBJ2-2 | . | TRBV19 | CASSISLGQVNTGELFF
TRBJ2-1 | . | TRBV9 | CASSVDPGLVYNEQFF
TRBJ2-6 | once | TRBV19 | CASVRTSGGGGANVLTF
TRBJ2-3 | . | TRBV4-1 | CASSQTTGTGDTDTQYF
TRBJ1-3 | . | TRBV30 | CAWSVVGLSGNTIYF
TRBJ1-2 | once | TRBV7-9 | CASSSTGSGYGYTF
TRBJ2-5 | . | TRBV18 | CASSSGHLETQYF
TRBJ1-1 | few | TRBV30 | CAWSPGTGNTEAFF
TRBJ1-4 | . | TRBV14 | CASSQDSAGGSEKLFF
TRBJ2-1 | . | TRBV7-9 | CASSPHSGTGGRNEQFF
TRBJ1-1 | . | TRBV28 | CASSLPRAWFFF
TRBJ2-7 | . | TRBV6-1 | CASSAPTGTGGAGEQYF
TRBJ2-5 | . | TRBV7-2 | CASSLSPGETQYF
TRBJ1-5 | . | TRBV10-3 | CAISEGGGFGQPQHF
TRBJ1-2 | . | TRBV7-3 | CASSLDSKSYGYTF
TRBJ2-1 | . | TRBV15 | CATSPGQESYNEQFF
TRBJ2-7 | . | TRBV14 | CASSQDRLGDRTSYEQYF
TRBJ2-1 | . | TRBV10-1 | CASSDPILGVDEQFF
TRBJ1-6 | . | TRBV25-1 | CASSASVGGSYNSPLHF
TRBJ2-1 | . | TRBV10-3 | CAVGTDSFGEQFF
TRBJ2-5 | . | TRBV9 | CASSVGGWETQYF
TRBJ2-3 | . | TRBV4-1 | CASSQDGSGTQYF
TRBJ2-1 | . | TRBV5-1 | CASRAGTSGGKNSYNEQFF
TRBJ1-2 | . | TRBV5-1 | CASSLGQYGYTF
TRBJ2-5 | . | TRBV7-8 | CASSLGLTGGQETQYF
TRBJ1-2 | once | TRBV2 | CASSIDRGYGYTF
TRBJ1-2 | once | TRBV4-1 | CASSQYEGAEAGYTF
TRBJ2-7 | few | TRBV19 | CASSIRKQGGEQYF
TRBJ2-7 | . | TRBV27 | CASSFDRGSEQYF
TRBJ2-1 | once | TRBV18 | CASSAPGLGSNEQFF
TRBJ2-1 | . | TRBV25-1 | CASSKAGAYSTEQFF
TRBJ1-1 | . | TRBV7-9 | CASSFDRVLIAEAFF
TRBJ2-5 | . | TRBV5-1 | CASSLTAGGEETQYF
TRBJ2-1 | . | TRBV29-1 | CSVGTSGWDEQFF
TRBJ2-7 | once | TRBV30 | CAWSVMNGLAGSYEQYF
TRBJ2-5 | . | TRBV6-5 | CASSYAQGKGETQYF
TRBJ2-1 | . | TRBV7-2 | CASSLAFGRLADNEQFF
TRBJ2-3 | . | TRBV6-1 | CASSEAPSGDTDTQYF
TRBJ2-7 | . | TRBV4-3 | CASSHAGTGAYEQYF
TRBJ2-3 | . | TRBV7-2 | CASSSRLAGGTDTQYF